These T cell receptor beta chains were read from a single sample in a study of T cell repertoires in cytomegalovirus infection. TCRdb recomputed calls from the reads with MiXCR, one row per CDR3 protein. The repertoire has over 90,000 distinct CDR3 sequences, 16% of them found once; the top ten carry over 8%. Sequenced input: PBMCs. These receptors were obtained from a human donor in good health (CMV status not recorded). Some clones in this sample may be carry-over from other donors' samples. Both conserved end residues are part of each CDR3. A D gene is named only where the DNA matches it firmly. Size values are once, few and many counts, or a class for expanded clones, and some rows have none.

D	J	size	V	CDR3	DNA
.	TRBJ2-2	.	TRBV12-3/TRBV12-4	CASSPGDTGELFF	TGTGCCAGCAGCCCGGGGGACACCGGGGAGCTGTTTTTT
.	TRBJ2-7	few	TRBV28	CASSLGTKQYF	TGTGCCAGCAGTTTGGGCACAAAGCAGTACTTC
.	TRBJ1-4	many	TRBV27	CASSDDKVNEKLFF	TGTGCCAGCAGTGACGACAAAGTAAATGAAAAACTGTTTTTT
.	TRBJ2-7	medium-sized	TRBV7-2	CASSSQGYYYEQYF	TGTGCCAGCAGTTCCCAGGGATACTACTACGAGCAGTACTTC
TRBD1	TRBJ2-4	few	TRBV28	CASSLAGTGGSIQYF	TGTGCCAGCAGTTTGGCAGGGACAGGGGGTTCCATTCAGTACTTC
TRBD1	TRBJ2-5	many	TRBV7-2	CASSFRTGSGEETQYF	TGTGCCAGCAGCTTCAGGACAGGGAGTGGAGAAGAGACCCAGTACTTC
.	TRBJ2-7	.	TRBV7-3	CASSLGPFYEQYF	TGTGCCAGCAGCTTAGGGCCCTTCTACGAGCAGTACTTC
.	TRBJ2-5	few	TRBV30	CAFSRDSETQYF	TGTGCCTTCTCGAGGGATTCGGAGACCCAGTACTTC
.	TRBJ2-7	.	TRBV18	CASFTTAGSGEQYF	TGTGCCAGCTTCACCACCGCGGGGTCGGGCGAGCAGTACTTC
TRBD1	TRBJ1-2	.	TRBV7-3	CASSQKSGQGDYGYTF	TGTGCCAGCAGCCAAAAATCAGGACAGGGCGACTATGGCTACACCTTC
.	TRBJ2-5	many	TRBV7-2	CASSLGPKTQYF	TGTGCCAGCAGCTTAGGTCCTAAGACCCAGTACTTC
.	TRBJ1-3	many	TRBV7-2	CASGEPSGNTIYF	TGTGCCAGCGGGGAACCCTCTGGAAACACCATATATTTT
.	TRBJ1-2	many	TRBV28	CASRNLIQKLHYGYTF	TGTGCCAGCAGAAACTTGATCCAGAAACTACACTATGGCTACACCTTC
.	TRBJ2-5	many	TRBV5-4	CASSLDSRGETQYF	TGTGCCAGCAGCTTGGACAGTAGGGGAGAGACCCAGTACTTC
.	TRBJ1-2	medium-sized	TRBV7-2	CASSRDRSYGYTF	TGTGCCAGCAGCCGGGACCGCTCCTATGGCTACACCTTC
.	TRBJ1-6	many	TRBV7-3	CASSLGLSNSPLHF	TGTGCCAGCAGCTTGGGACTGAGTAATTCACCCCTCCACTTT
TRBD1	TRBJ1-4	.	TRBV2	CASRTGTGDNEKLFF	TGTGCCAGCAGGACCGGGACAGGGGATAATGAAAAACTGTTTTTT
.	TRBJ2-3	many	TRBV7-2	CASRPAGPDTQYF	TGTGCCAGCAGGCCGGCGGGTCCGGATACGCAGTATTTT
.	TRBJ2-3	few	TRBV10-3	CAISESNTDTQYF	TGTGCCATCAGTGAGTCGAACACAGATACGCAGTATTTT
.	TRBJ1-1	few	TRBV29-1	CSVEGRMNTEAFF	TGCAGCGTTGAGGGCAGAATGAACACTGAAGCTTTCTTT